The entry that follows covers one T cell receptor beta chain sequence. Its antigen is still unknown. There are 16 residues in the CDR3. Germline V lookup: CDR1 LGHNA, CDR2 YNFKEQ. This sample is part of a study of T cells expressing NK-cell markers. Overall study findings and caveats: It is unclear if expanded NKG2C-expressing clones target HCMV antigens. Of CD8+ T cells, about 1.0-7.5% belonged to dominant NKG2C+ clonotypes in five to seven donors.

TCRdb re-called the 5' RACE reads; every CDR3 protein appears as one record, without DNA. The sample includes around 280,000 distinct CDR3 sequences. Sequencing was done on a sample of blood T cells: a sorted CD56 or NKG2C T cell subset, CD4+ or CD8+ T cells, or bulk PBMC T cells (not recorded which). The TCR comes from a man aged 18 to 30 in good health. The chain joins TRBV4-2 to TRBJ1-2; lacking DNA, the TRBD1 call made by TCRdb goes unchecked. The chain's CDR3 is CASSTFRGPKPFGYTF.